This entry features one T cell receptor beta chain sequence. As yet, its antigen is unknown. The CDR3 totals 14 residues. Germline loops: CDR1 MRHNA, CDR2 SNTAGT. Losses at the gene ends were 6 bases for V and 3 bases for J; bases not matched to a gene: 6. This record belongs to a study of cytomegalovirus exposure and HLA in healthy donors. Study results and caveats: Reportedly, HLA-A and HLA-B alleles of most subjects were accurately predicted from TCR beta.

13 Jbeta primers and 60 Vbeta primers were used for the PCR. Sequenced by immunoSEQ multiplex PCR; TCRdb stores in-frame clones only, minus some. This sample carries 120,000 or so clones, roughly three fifths of them seen once, and the ten largest clones take 1.5% to 1.9%. Healthy people donating bone marrow made up the donors. Source material: PBMCs. The receptor comes from a man between 18 and 35 years old in good health and CMV-seronegative. The chain has TRBV6-4 and TRBJ2-7, with TRBD1 matching over 9 bases. CDR3 DNA: TGTGCCAGCAGGGCGGGGACAGGGCTCTACGAGCAGTACTTC. This sequence encodes CASRAGTGLYEQYF.